Detailed here is one T cell receptor (beta chain). The sample comes from a study of cytomegalovirus exposure and HLA in healthy donors. V was cut by 2 bases and J by 7 bases, with 11 bases left in between. Per the germline V gene, CDR1 is ENHRY and CDR2 is SYGVKD. The CDR3 runs to 13 residues. The PCR used 60 Vbeta and 13 Jbeta primers. Clones were sequenced by immunoSEQ multiplex PCR, and TCRdb holds only the in-frame ones, with some missing. The table lists about 130,000 clones, more than 60% of them singletons, with roughly 1.8% in the top ten. V is TRBV10-3 and J is TRBJ2-5, with D perhaps TRBD2 (5 bases). Sequences were obtained from PBMCs. This clonotype originated in a woman aged 40 to 49 in good health and CMV-seronegative. CDR3 DNA: TGTGCCATCAGTGAGGGAGGAATTGGGACCCAGTACTTC. Amino acids: CAISEGGIGTQYF.